This T cell receptor (beta chain) appears in the sequencing data of a study of cytomegalovirus exposure and HLA in healthy donors. Study outcomes and limitations: The study recorded 164 TCR beta chains that were cytomegalovirus-associated.

The germline V gene encodes CDR1 SGHNT and CDR2 YYREEE (reference sequence). The CDR3 sequence is 17 residues long. J gave up 9 bases and V 3 bases, and 12 bases lay outside the gene matches. Notes on this clone: No antigen is known for it.

This PCR relied on a set of 60 Vbeta primers and 13 Jbeta primers. The assay was immunoSEQ multiplex PCR, and TCRdb's table has in-frame clones only and misses some. The sample contains roughly 200,000 clones, approximately 79% of which appear only once. This sequence originates from a man aged 50 to 59 in good health and CMV-seronegative. The V and J genes are TRBV5-4 and TRBJ2-1; 13 bases fit TRBD2. Source material: PBMCs. CDR3 sequence (DNA): TGTGCCAGCAGCTCCTACAAGACTAGCGGGAGGTCTGGTGAGCAGTTCTTC. Translating gives CASSSYKTSGRSGEQFF.